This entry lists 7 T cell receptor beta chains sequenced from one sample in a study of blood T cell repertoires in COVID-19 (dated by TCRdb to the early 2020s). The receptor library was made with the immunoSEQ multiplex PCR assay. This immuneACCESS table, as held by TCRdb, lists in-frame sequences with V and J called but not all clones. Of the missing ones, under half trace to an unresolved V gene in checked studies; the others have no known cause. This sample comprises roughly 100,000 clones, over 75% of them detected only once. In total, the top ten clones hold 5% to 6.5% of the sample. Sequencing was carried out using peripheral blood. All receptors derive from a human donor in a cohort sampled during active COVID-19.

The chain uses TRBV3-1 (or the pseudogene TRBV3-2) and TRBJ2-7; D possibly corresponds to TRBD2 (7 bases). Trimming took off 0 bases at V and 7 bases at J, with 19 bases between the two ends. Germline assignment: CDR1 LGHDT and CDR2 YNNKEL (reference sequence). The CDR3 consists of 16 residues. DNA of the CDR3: TGTGCCAGCAGCCAAGACGAGAAGGGGGGGCCTTGGGAGCAGTACTTC. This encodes CASSQDEKGGPWEQYF.

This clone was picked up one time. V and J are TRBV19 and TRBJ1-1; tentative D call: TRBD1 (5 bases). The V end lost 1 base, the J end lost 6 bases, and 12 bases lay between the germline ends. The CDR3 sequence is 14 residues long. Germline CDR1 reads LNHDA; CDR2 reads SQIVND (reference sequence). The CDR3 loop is CASSIVGPYAEAFF. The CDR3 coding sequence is TGTGCCAGTAGTATAGTGGGGCCCTACGCTGAAGCTTTCTTT.

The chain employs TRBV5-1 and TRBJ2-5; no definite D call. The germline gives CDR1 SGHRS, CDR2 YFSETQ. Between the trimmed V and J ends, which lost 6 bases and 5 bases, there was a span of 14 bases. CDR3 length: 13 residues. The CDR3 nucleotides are TGCGCCAGCACCGAAAACTCCCGGGAGACCCAGTACTTC. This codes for CASTENSRETQYF.

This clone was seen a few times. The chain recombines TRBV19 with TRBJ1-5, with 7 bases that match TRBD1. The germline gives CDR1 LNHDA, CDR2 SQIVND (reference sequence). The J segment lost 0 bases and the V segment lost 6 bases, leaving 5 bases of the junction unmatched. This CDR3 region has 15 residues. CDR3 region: CASRRDSYSNQPQHF. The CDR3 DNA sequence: TGTGCCAGTAGAAGGGACAGCTATAGCAATCAGCCCCAGCATTTT.

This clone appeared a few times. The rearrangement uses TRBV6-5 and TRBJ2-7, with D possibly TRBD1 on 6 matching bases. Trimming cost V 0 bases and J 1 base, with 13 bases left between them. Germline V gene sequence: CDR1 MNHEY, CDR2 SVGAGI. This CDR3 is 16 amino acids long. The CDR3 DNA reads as TGTGCCAGCAGTTACTCGAGGTGGGACACTTCCTACGAGCAGTACTTC. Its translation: CASSYSRWDTSYEQYF.

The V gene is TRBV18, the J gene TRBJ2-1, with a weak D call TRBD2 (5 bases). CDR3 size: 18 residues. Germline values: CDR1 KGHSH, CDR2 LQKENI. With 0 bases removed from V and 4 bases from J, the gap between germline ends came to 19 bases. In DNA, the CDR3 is TGTGCCAGCTCACCACCGTCATCGGGCGCGGGTATTTACAATGAGCAGTTCTTC. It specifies CASSPPSSGAGIYNEQFF. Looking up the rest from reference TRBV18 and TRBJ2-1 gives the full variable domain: NAGVMQNPRHLVRRRGQEARLRCSPMKGHSHVYWYRQLPEEGLKFMVYLQKENIIDESGMPKERFSAEFPKEGPSILRIQQVVRGDSAAYFCASSPPSSGAGIYNEQFFGPGTRLTVL.

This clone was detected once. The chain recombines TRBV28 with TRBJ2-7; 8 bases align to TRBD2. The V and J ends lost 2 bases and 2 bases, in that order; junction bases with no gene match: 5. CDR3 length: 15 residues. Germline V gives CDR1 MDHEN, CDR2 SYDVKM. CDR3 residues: CASSLTGLAPYEQYF. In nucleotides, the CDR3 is TGTGCCAGCAGTTTAACCGGACTAGCCCCCTACGAGCAGTACTTC. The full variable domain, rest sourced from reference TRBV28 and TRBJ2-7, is DVKVTQSSRYLVKRTGEKVFLECVQDMDHENMFWYRQDPGLGLRLIYFSYDVKMKEKGDIPEGYSVSREKKERFSLILESASTNQTSMYLCASSLTGLAPYEQYFGPGTRLTVT.